The next 14 T cell receptor beta chains were all read from a single sample in a study of blood T cell repertoires in COVID-19. Generated by immunoSEQ multiplex PCR, the TCRdb table keeps only in-frame clones and is missing some. The sample contains around 150,000 clones, roughly 88% of which appear only once. The sequencing sample was made of PBMCs or T cells enriched from blood (not recorded which). Receptors were obtained from a woman aged 50 to 60 who had recovered from COVID-19.

CDR3 amino acids: CASSPRMGGSPDTQYF. The CDR3, as DNA: TGTGCCAGCAGTCCCCGCATGGGGGGGTCTCCAGATACGCAGTATTTT. V and J are TRBV6-6 and TRBJ2-3, with TRBD2 identical over 7 bases. Looked up from germline, CDR1 is MNHNY and CDR2 is SVGAGI (reference sequence). J was trimmed by 4 bases and V by 5 bases; bases with no gene match: 12. The CDR3 is 16 amino acids.

The gene calls are TRBV12-3 or TRBV12-4 and TRBJ2-7, with 7 bases matching TRBD1. The CDR3 runs 13 residues. Unmatched junction bases numbered 3, after V lost 7 bases and J lost 0 bases. The DNA for the CDR3 is TGTGCCAGCAATCGGGACAGCTCCTACGAGCAGTACTTC. Its translation: CASNRDSSYEQYF.

The chain has TRBV6-6 and TRBJ1-5; weak D call: TRBD1 (5 bases). V gave up 0 bases and J gave up 7 bases, with 10 bases separating them. Germline CDR1 reads MNHNY; CDR2 reads SVGAGI (reference sequence). The CDR3 loop spans 14 amino acids. This CDR3 is CASSYSKEGQPQHF. For the CDR3, the DNA is TGTGCCAGCAGTTACTCGAAGGAGGGGCAGCCCCAGCATTTT.

The chain links TRBV5-1 to TRBJ2-1; 11 positions agree with TRBD2. J lost 7 bases, V lost 1 base, and 1 base had no gene match. Germline CDR1 reads SGHRS; CDR2 reads YFSETQ. The length of the CDR3 is 14 residues. CDR3 DNA sequence: TGCGCCAGCAGCTTGACTAGCGGGGGAAATGAGCAGTTCTTC. Amino acid sequence: CASSLTSGGNEQFF.

This chain links TRBV7-9 with TRBJ2-2; TRBD2 matches 7 bases. V lost 2 bases to trimming and J lost 6 bases; unmatched junction nucleotides: 9. Germline CDR1 reads SEHNR; CDR2 reads FQNEAQ (reference sequence). This CDR3 comprises 16 residues. This CDR3 reads CASSLTVGLAAGELFF. The CDR3 coding sequence is TGTGCCAGCAGCTTAACAGTAGGGCTAGCGGCCGGGGAGCTGTTTTTT.

The rearrangement joins TRBV7-3 to TRBJ2-1, with D possibly TRBD1 on 7 matching bases. Germline assignment: CDR1 SGHTA and CDR2 FQGTGA. The V gene lost 3 bases and the J gene lost 4 bases, with 28 bases spanning the gap. The CDR3 sequence is 20 residues long. In nucleotides, the CDR3 is TGTGCCAGCAGCTTTTTTGCGACAGGGTTCGCCGGGGGCCTTTACAATGAGCAGTTCTTC. Translation: CASSFFATGFAGGLYNEQFF.

CDR3 region: CASSPLGQGYTGELFF. In nucleotides, the CDR3 is TGTGCCAGCTCACCACTCGGACAGGGCTACACCGGGGAGCTGTTTTTT. The chain recombines TRBV18 with TRBJ2-2; TRBD1 matches 8 bases. Per germline, CDR1 KGHSH and CDR2 LQKENI. The CDR3 is made up of 16 amino acids. With 1 base clipped from V and 3 bases from J, the junction kept 4 bases outside the gene matches.

The chain uses TRBV4-3 and TRBJ2-7; the match to TRBD2 covers 7 bases. The V segment lost 4 bases and the J segment 5 bases; nucleotides outside the gene matches: 8. Germline values: CDR1 LGHNA, CDR2 YSLEER. CDR3 size: 14 residues. The CDR3 is CASSLGTAGDEQYF. For the CDR3, the DNA is TGCGCCAGCAGCCTAGGGACCGCGGGGGACGAGCAGTACTTC.

The chain joins TRBV6-5 to TRBJ1-1; the match to TRBD1 covers 8 bases. The V and J ends lost 7 bases and 1 base, in that order; junction bases with no gene match: 2. The CDR3 sequence is 13 residues long. Germline V gives CDR1 MNHEY, CDR2 SVGAGI. Here the CDR3 DNA reads TGTGCCAGCATAGGACAGGGGAACACTGAAGCTTTCTTT. It encodes CASIGQGNTEAFF.

This clone was counted once. The V call is TRBV7-9, the J call TRBJ1-2, with D hard to call. The V end was cut by 6 bases, the J end by 5 bases, with 16 bases between. The CDR3 totals 14 residues. CDR1 is SEHNR, CDR2 FQNEAQ, per germline (reference sequence). The CDR3 nucleotides read TGTGCCAGCAGGCCATACGGGTCTGGGTATGGCTACACCTTC. Protein product: CASRPYGSGYGYTF.

The chain employs TRBV10-3 and TRBJ1-1, with D unclear. Germline V gene sequence: CDR1 ENHRY, CDR2 SYGVKD. The CDR3 covers 17 residues. V gave up 3 bases and J gave up 1 base, with 18 bases separating them. The CDR3 here is CAISDPTLRGKNTEAFF. CDR3 DNA: TGTGCCATCAGTGACCCTACTCTGCGCGGGAAGAACACTGAAGCTTTCTTT.

The V call is TRBV6-2 or TRBV6-3, the J call TRBJ2-3, with TRBD2 as a possible D gene (5 bases). Germline V gives CDR1 MNHEY, CDR2 SVGEGT. V was shortened by 5 bases and J by 8 bases, with 11 bases between the two germline ends. This CDR3 has 12 residues. The CDR3 is CASSRAAGTQYF. CDR3 nucleotide sequence: TGTGCCAGCAGTCGAGCGGCGGGTACGCAGTATTTT.

This chain uses TRBV12-3 or TRBV12-4 with TRBJ1-2; 7 positions agree with TRBD1. The CDR3 extends over 12 amino acids. V trimming: 3 bases; J trimming: 8 bases; junction bases outside the gene matches: 3. The CDR3 here is CASSLTGKGYTF. CDR3 nucleotide sequence: TGTGCCAGCAGTTTGACAGGGAAGGGCTACACCTTC.

The chain couples TRBV29-1 to TRBJ1-2, with 10 bases identical to TRBD1. The CDR3 is 13 residues long. Germline V gene lookup returns CDR1 SQVTM and CDR2 ANQGSEA. Germline trimming cut 8 bases from V and 6 bases from J; bases unmatched to any gene: 9. CDR3 DNA: TGCAGCTCACCGGGACAGGGGACTAATGGCTACACCTTC. Protein product: CSSPGQGTNGYTF.